The rows below give T cell receptor beta chains drawn from one sample of a study of cytomegalovirus exposure and HLA in healthy donors. Some clones are missing from TCRdb's copy, which holds only in-frame ones; the method was immunoSEQ multiplex PCR. The repertoire consists of some 110,000 clones, with roughly 70% occurring once and the leading ten covering 11%. The sequencing sample was made of PBMCs. Receptors originate from a woman aged 45-65 years in good health and CMV-seropositive. The CDR3 runs from the conserved cysteine through the conserved F or W. A D gene is named only where the DNA matches it firmly. Clone size is stated in some rows and not others, as once, few, many or a class when expanded.

D gene | J gene | clone size | V gene | CDR3 DNA | CDR3 protein
TRBD1 | TRBJ1-2 | NA | TRBV7-2 | TGTGCCAGCAGCTTATCGGGACAGGAGACTTTCTATGGCTACACCTTC | CASSLSGQETFYGYTF
NA | TRBJ2-7 | NA | TRBV30 | TGTGCCTGGAGTAAGGGCACAGGCAGATCCTACGAGCAGTACTTC | CAWSKGTGRSYEQYF
TRBD1 | TRBJ2-7 | once | TRBV4-2 | TGTGCCAGCAGCCAAGAAGGGACAGGGGGCTTCTACGAGCAGTACTTC | CASSQEGTGGFYEQYF
TRBD2 | TRBJ2-7 | NA | TRBV5-4 | TGTGCCAGCAGCTTGGCCGGGACTAGCGGGTACGAGCAGTACTTC | CASSLAGTSGYEQYF
TRBD1 | TRBJ2-7 | NA | TRBV25-1 | TGTGCCAGCAGTGGGAGGACAGGGGACTACGAGCAGTACTTC | CASSGRTGDYEQYF
NA | TRBJ2-6 | NA | TRBV7-2 | TGTGCCAGCGGACGGGACATTACCTCTGGGGCCAACGTCCTGACTTTC | CASGRDITSGANVLTF
TRBD1 | TRBJ1-4 | NA | TRBV18 | TGTGCCAGCTCACCACCTAGGGGGCGAGGTGAAAAACTGTTTTTT | CASSPPRGRGEKLFF
NA | TRBJ2-7 | NA | TRBV27 | TGTGCCAGCAGTTTTTCCAGGGCCGCCTACGAGCAGTACTTC | CASSFSRAAYEQYF
TRBD2 | TRBJ2-7 | NA | TRBV27 | TGTGCCAGCAAAACTAGCGGGAGCCGAGACTACGAGCAGTACTTC | CASKTSGSRDYEQYF
NA | TRBJ1-1 | NA | TRBV6-5 | TGTGCCAGCAGCGGGGGGACTGAAGCTTTCTTT | CASSGGTEAFF
TRBD2 | TRBJ2-7 | NA | TRBV28 | TGTGCCAGCAGTCCGGGGGGTAACTCCTACGAGCAGTACTTC | CASSPGGNSYEQYF
TRBD1 | TRBJ2-1 | NA | TRBV7-9 | TGTGCCAGCAGCTCGACAGGGCCGTCCGGATACAATGAGCAGTTCTTC | CASSSTGPSGYNEQFF
TRBD1 | TRBJ2-7 | NA | TRBV11-2 | TGTGCCAGCAGCCTTGGACAGGCAGCCTCCTACGAGCAGTACTTC | CASSLGQAASYEQYF
NA | TRBJ1-1 | NA | TRBV6-5 | TGTGCCAGCAGTTACTTCACATCCTTTGGCACTGAAGCTTTCTTT | CASSYFTSFGTEAFF
TRBD2 | TRBJ2-1 | NA | TRBV9 | TGTGCCAGCAGCCCGGGACTAGCGGCCCATGAGCAGTTCTTC | CASSPGLAAHEQFF
TRBD1 | TRBJ2-1 | NA | TRBV5-1 | TGCGCCAGCAGCTTTCTGGGACAGGGAAACAATGAGCAGTTCTTC | CASSFLGQGNNEQFF
NA | TRBJ2-5 | NA | TRBV7-2 | TGTGCCAGCAGCTTAAACACCTTAGAGACCCAGTACTTC | CASSLNTLETQYF
NA | TRBJ1-1 | NA | TRBV5-4 | TGTGCCAGCAGCCGCGACAGCATGAACACTGAAGCTTTCTTT | CASSRDSMNTEAFF
TRBD1 | TRBJ2-7 | few | TRBV5-1 | TGCGCCAGCAGCCCCGGGACAGGTCGGTACGAGCAGTACTTC | CASSPGTGRYEQYF
NA | TRBJ1-1 | once | TRBV11-2 | TGTGCCAGCAGCTTAGGGGGCGCCCCCGAAGCTTTCTTT | CASSLGGAPEAFF
NA | TRBJ1-5 | NA | TRBV14 | TGTGCCAGCAGCCAAGACAGGCTAACCCAGCATTTT | CASSQDRLTQHF
TRBD1 | TRBJ1-1 | few | TRBV27 | TGTGCCAGCAGTTTATCGGGAAGGGCAGGGGGCAGCACTGAAGCTTTCTTT | CASSLSGRAGGSTEAFF
NA | TRBJ1-3 | NA | TRBV7-2 | TGTGCCAGCAGCTCCACGGAGAGAACAGGGAACACCATATATTTT | CASSSTERTGNTIYF
TRBD2 | TRBJ2-5 | NA | TRBV6-5 | TGTGCCAGCAGTTACTCTGTAGCGGGAGGAGAGACCCAGTACTTC | CASSYSVAGGETQYF
NA | TRBJ2-7 | few | TRBV29-1 | TGCAGCGTTGCGTACCGGGAGAAAGGGTTCTACGAGCAGTACTTC | CSVAYREKGFYEQYF
NA | TRBJ2-1 | NA | TRBV5-1 | TGCGCCAGCAGCCCGACGCGGACTGCCTACAATGAGCAGTTCTTC | CASSPTRTAYNEQFF
TRBD2 | TRBJ2-5 | NA | TRBV5-1 | TGCGCCAGCCGGACTAGCGGGCAAAAAGAGACCCAGTACTTC | CASRTSGQKETQYF
NA | TRBJ1-2 | NA | TRBV10-3 | TGTGCCATCAGTGGAGACGCCGGGGTGAGCGGCTACACCTTC | CAISGDAGVSGYTF
NA | TRBJ2-3 | NA | TRBV10-3 | TGTGCCATCAGTTCCCGGGACACCTCCACAGATACGCAGTATTTT | CAISSRDTSTDTQYF
NA | TRBJ2-3 | NA | TRBV29-1 | TGCAGCGTCAGGGAAGGGGGCACAGATACGCAGTATTTT | CSVREGGTDTQYF
TRBD1 | TRBJ2-5 | NA | TRBV18 | TGTGCCAGCTCACCCGGGACAGGGGCAGAGACCCAGTACTTC | CASSPGTGAETQYF
NA | TRBJ1-3 | few | TRBV7-2 | TGTGCCAGCAGCTTAGCCTGGGGAGGAGCTGGAAACACCATATATTTT | CASSLAWGGAGNTIYF
NA | TRBJ1-4 | NA | TRBV10-3 | TGTGCCATCCGGCCGGAGGTTACTAATGAAAAACTGTTTTTT | CAIRPEVTNEKLFF